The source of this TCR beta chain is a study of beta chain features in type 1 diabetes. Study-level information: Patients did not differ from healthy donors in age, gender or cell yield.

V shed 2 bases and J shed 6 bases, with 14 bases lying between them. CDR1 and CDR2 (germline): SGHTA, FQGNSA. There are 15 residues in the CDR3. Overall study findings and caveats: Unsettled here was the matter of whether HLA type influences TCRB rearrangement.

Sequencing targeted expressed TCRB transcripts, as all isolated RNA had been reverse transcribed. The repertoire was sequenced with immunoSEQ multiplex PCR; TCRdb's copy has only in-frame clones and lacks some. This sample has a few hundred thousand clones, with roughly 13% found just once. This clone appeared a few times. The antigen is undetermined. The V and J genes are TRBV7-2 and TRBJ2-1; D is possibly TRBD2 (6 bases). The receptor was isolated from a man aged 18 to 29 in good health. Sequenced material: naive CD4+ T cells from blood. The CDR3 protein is CASSLRRDGSNEQFF. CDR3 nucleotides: TGTGCCAGCAGCTTAAGGCGGGACGGTTCCAATGAGCAGTTCTTC.